The T cell receptor beta chain described here comes from a study of cytomegalovirus exposure and HLA in healthy donors. Germline CDR1 reads SGDLS; CDR2 reads YYNGEE. With V trimmed by 4 bases and J by 3 bases, 8 bases remained unmatched. The CDR3 extends over 15 amino acids. PCR employed 60 Vbeta and 13 Jbeta primers. Produced via immunoSEQ multiplex PCR; TCRdb's table is partial and in-frame only. The top ten hold 2.5% to 3.5% of the sample, which has about 160,000 clones, 60% to 85% seen once. This receptor was identified in a woman aged 50 to 60 in good health and CMV-seropositive. The chain is built from TRBV9 and TRBJ2-5, with TRBD1 matching over 8 bases. The sample was PBMCs. The DNA for the CDR3 is TGTGCCAGCAGCAAACAGGGGGGCCTGGAAGAGACCCAGTACTTC. Translation: CASSKQGGLEETQYF. Complete variable domain (other parts from reference TRBV9 and TRBJ2-5): DSGVTQTPKHLITATGQRVTLRCSPRSGDLSVYWYQQSLDQGLQFLIQYYNGEERAKGNILERFSAQQFPDLHSELNLSSLELGDSALYFCASSKQGGLEETQYFGPGTRLLVL.